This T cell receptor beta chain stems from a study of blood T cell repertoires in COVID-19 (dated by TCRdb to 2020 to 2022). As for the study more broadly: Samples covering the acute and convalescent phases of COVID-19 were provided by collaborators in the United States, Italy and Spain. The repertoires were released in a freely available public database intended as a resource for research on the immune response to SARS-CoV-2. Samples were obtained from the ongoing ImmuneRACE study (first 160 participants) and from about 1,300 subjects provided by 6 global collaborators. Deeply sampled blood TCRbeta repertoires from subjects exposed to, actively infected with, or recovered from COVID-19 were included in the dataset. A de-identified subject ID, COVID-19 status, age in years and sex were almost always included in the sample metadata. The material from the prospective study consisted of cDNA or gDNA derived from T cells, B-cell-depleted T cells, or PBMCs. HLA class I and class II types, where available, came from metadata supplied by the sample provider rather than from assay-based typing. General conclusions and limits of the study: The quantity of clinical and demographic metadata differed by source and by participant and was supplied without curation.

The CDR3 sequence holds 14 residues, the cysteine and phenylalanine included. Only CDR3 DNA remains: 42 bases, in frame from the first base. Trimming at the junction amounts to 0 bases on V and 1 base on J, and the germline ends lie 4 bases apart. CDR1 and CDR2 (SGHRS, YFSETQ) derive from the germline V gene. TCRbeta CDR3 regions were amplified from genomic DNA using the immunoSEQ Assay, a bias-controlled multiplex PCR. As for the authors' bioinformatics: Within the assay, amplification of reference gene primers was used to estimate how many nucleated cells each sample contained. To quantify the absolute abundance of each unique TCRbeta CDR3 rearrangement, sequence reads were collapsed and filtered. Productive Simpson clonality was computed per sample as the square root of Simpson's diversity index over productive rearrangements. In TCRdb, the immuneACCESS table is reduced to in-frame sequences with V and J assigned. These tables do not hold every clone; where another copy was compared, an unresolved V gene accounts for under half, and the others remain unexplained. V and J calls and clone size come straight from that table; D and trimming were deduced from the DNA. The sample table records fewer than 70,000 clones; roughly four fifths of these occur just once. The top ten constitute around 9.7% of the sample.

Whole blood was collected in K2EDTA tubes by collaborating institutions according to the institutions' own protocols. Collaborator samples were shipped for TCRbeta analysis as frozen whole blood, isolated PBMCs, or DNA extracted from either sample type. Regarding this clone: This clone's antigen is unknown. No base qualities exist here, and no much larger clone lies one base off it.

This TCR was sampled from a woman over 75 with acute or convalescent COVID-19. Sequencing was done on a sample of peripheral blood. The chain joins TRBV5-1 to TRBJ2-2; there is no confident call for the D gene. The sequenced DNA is TGCGCCAGCAGCTTGGTCCAGAACACCGGGGAGCTGTTTTTT. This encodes CASSLVQNTGELFF.